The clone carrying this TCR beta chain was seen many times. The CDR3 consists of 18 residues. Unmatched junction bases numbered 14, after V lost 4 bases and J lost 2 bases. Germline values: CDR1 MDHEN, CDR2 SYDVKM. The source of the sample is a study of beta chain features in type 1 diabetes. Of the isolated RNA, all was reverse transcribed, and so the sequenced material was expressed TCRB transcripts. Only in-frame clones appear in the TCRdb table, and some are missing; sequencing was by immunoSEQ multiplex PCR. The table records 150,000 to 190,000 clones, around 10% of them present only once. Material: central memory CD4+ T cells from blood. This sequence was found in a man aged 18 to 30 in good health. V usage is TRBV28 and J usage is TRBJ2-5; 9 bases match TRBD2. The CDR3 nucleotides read TGTGCCAGCAGTTCCCTGAGAGCGGGAGGACCTAATCAAGAGACCCAGTACTTC. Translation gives CASSSLRAGGPNQETQYF.